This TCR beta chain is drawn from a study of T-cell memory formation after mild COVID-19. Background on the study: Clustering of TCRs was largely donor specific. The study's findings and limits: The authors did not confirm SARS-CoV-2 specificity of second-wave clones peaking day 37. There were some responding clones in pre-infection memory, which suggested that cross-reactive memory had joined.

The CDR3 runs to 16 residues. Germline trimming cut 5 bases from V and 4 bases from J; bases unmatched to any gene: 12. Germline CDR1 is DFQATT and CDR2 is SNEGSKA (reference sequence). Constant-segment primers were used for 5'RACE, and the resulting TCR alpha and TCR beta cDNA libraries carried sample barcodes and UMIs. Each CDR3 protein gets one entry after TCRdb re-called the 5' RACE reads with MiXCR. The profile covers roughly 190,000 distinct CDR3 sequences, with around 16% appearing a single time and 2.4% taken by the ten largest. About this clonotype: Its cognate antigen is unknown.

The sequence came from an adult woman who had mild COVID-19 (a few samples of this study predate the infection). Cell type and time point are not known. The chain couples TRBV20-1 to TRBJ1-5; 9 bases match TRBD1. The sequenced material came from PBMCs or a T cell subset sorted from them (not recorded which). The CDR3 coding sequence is TGCAGTGCTCCCCCGGAGGGTGGGACAGGGAATCAGCCCCAGCATTTT. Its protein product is CSAPPEGGTGNQPQHF.